The 29 T cell receptor beta chains presented below share a single source sample, sequenced in a study of blood T cell repertoires in COVID-19. Here immunoSEQ multiplex PCR was the method, and the copy in TCRdb shows in-frame clones only, minus some. The repertoire consists of 350,000 to 450,000 clones, with 85% to 90% occurring once and the leading ten covering 1.5% to 2%. The sequencing input was PBMCs or T cells enriched from blood (not recorded which). The origin of the receptors is a woman aged 25 to 39 who had recovered from COVID-19.

The chain couples TRBV4-3 to TRBJ1-2, with D maybe TRBD1 (5 bases). Trimming pared 0 bases from V and 3 bases from J, leaving 11 bases between. The CDR3 runs 15 residues. Germline CDR1 is LGHNA and CDR2 is YSLEER. The chain's CDR3 is CASSQDRGVYYGYTF. In nucleotides, the CDR3 is TGCGCCAGCAGCCAAGACCGGGGGGTTTACTATGGCTACACCTTC.

J is TRBJ1-1 and V is TRBV7-6; D ambiguous. Germline V gives CDR1 SGHVS, CDR2 FNYEAQ. The V gene lost 6 bases and the J gene lost 0 bases, with 14 bases spanning the gap. CDR3 length: 15 amino acids. The CDR3 DNA is TGTGCCAGCAGTACGATACGCCCGGTGAACACTGAAGCTTTCTTT. Translated, it gives CASSTIRPVNTEAFF.

The rearrangement links TRBV2 to TRBJ1-1; possibly TRBD1 for D (5 bases). Germline V gene sequence: CDR1 SNHLY, CDR2 FYNNEI. This CDR3 region has 13 residues. V was shortened by 7 bases and J by 4 bases, with 13 bases between the two germline ends. The DNA of the CDR3 is TGTGCCAGCAATTCCAGGGTCGCCACTGAAGCTTTCTTT. Translation: CASNSRVATEAFF.

The CDR3 DNA is TGTGCCAGCAGCCAATTTAGACACGGGACAGGGGACACCGGGGAGCTGTTTTTT. Residues: CASSQFRHGTGDTGELFF. J is TRBJ2-2 and V is TRBV14; 10 positions agree with TRBD1. With 2 bases clipped from V and 3 bases from J, the junction kept 9 bases outside the gene matches. The germline CDR1 and CDR2 sequences are SGHDN and FVKESK. CDR3 length equals 18 residues.

This clone showed up just once. The chain uses TRBV23-1 and TRBJ1-1, with D tentatively TRBD1 (6 bases). TRBV23-1 is an open reading frame whose function is uncertain. The CDR3 has 11 amino acids. Trimming cost V 8 bases and J 5 bases, with 9 bases left between them. CDR3 sequence reads: CASARGTEAFF. CDR3 in DNA: TGCGCCAGCGCCAGGGGTACTGAAGCTTTCTTT.

This chain links TRBV3-1 (or the pseudogene TRBV3-2) with TRBJ2-7; D is possibly TRBD2 (6 bases). V lost 6 bases to trimming and J lost 6 bases, with 36 bases between them. CDR3 length equals 20 residues. Germline V gene data show CDR1 as LGHDT and CDR2 as YNNKEL (reference sequence). The CDR3 nucleotides read TGTGCCAGCAGTCGAAGGGGTCTCGGGAGCATTGGGGGTGGGGTATCCGAGCAGTACTTC. Translation gives CASSRRGLGSIGGGVSEQYF.

The V gene is TRBV5-4, the J gene TRBJ2-5; TRBD2 is a possible D gene (6 bases). The CDR3 loop spans 13 amino acids. Germline lookup yields CDR1 SGHNT and CDR2 YYREEE (reference sequence). The V end was cut by 2 bases, the J end by 7 bases, with 12 bases between. CDR3 DNA: TGTGCCAGCAGCTTTATACCGGAGGGGACCCAGTACTTC. It codes for CASSFIPEGTQYF.

This chain connects TRBV29-1 to TRBJ2-1; D is unresolved. V was cut by 0 bases and J by 5 bases, with 11 bases left in between. CDR3 length equals 14 residues. Per the germline V gene, CDR1 is SQVTM and CDR2 is ANQGSEA. This CDR3 is CSVEDYIRDNEQFF. CDR3 DNA: TGCAGCGTTGAAGATTATATCCGGGACAATGAGCAGTTCTTC.

The chain links TRBV19 to TRBJ2-2; 9 nucleotides match TRBD2. V lost 6 bases and J lost 3; bases outside the gene matches: 8. The germline gives CDR1 LNHDA, CDR2 SQIVND (reference sequence). This CDR3 is 16 amino acids long. The CDR3 sequence: CASRALSGSDTGELFF. For the CDR3, the DNA is TGTGCCAGTAGGGCCCTTAGCGGGAGTGACACCGGGGAGCTGTTTTTT. Together with reference TRBV19 and TRBJ2-2, the CDR3 gives the full variable domain: DGGITQSPKYLFRKEGQNVTLSCEQNLNHDAMYWYRQDPGQGLRLIYYSQIVNDFQKGDIAEGYSVSREKKESFPLTVTSAQKNPTAFYLCASRALSGSDTGELFFGEGSRLTVL.

The chain combines TRBV5-1 with TRBJ2-2; 11 bases fit TRBD2. The junction had 10 bases not matched to a gene; V was cut back by 4 bases and J by 2 bases. The CDR3 runs 18 residues. Germline V gene data show CDR1 as SGHRS and CDR2 as YFSETQ. The CDR3 region has the DNA TGCGCCAGCAGCCCCCCCGTAGCGGGAGGGCCAAACACCGGGGAGCTGTTTTTT. This encodes CASSPPVAGGPNTGELFF.

The rearrangement uses TRBV6-2 or TRBV6-3 and TRBJ1-1; TRBD1 agrees at 8 bases. CDR3 length: 15 amino acids. CDR1 and CDR2 from the germline V gene are MNHEY and SVGEGT. V lost 0 bases to trimming and J lost 4 bases; unmatched junction nucleotides: 4. The CDR3 is CASSYSAQGGTEAFF. In nucleotides, the CDR3 is TGTGCCAGCAGTTACTCGGCACAGGGGGGCACTGAAGCTTTCTTT.

With regard to this clone: Germline is not matched at one junction end, which may reflect a read error. V gene TRBV11-3 combines with J gene TRBJ2-7; 9 bases are a match to TRBD1. The CDR3 loop spans 16 amino acids. The germline V gene has CDR1 SGHNT and CDR2 YENEEA. The CDR3 sequence is CANSLGGGQGVYEQYF. The CDR3 coding sequence is TGTGCCAACAGCTTAGGTGGGGGACAGGGAGTATACGAGCAGTACTTC.

The gene calls are TRBV7-9 and TRBJ2-3, with D maybe TRBD2 (5 bases). With 6 bases removed from V and 6 bases from J, the gap between germline ends came to 13 bases. The CDR3 totals 13 residues. Germline V gene data show CDR1 as SEHNR and CDR2 as FQNEAQ (reference sequence). CDR3 sequence (DNA): TGTGCCAGCAGGGCCGGGGTCGAGGATACGCAGTATTTT. Amino acid sequence: CASRAGVEDTQYF.

The chain joins TRBV5-6 to TRBJ1-6; TRBD1 matches at 10 bases. The CDR3 has 19 amino acids. V lost 2 bases, J lost 0 bases, and 8 bases stayed unmatched. In germline, CDR1 is SGHDT, CDR2 YYEEEE. Here the CDR3 DNA reads TGTGCCAGCAGCTTCGGGACAGGGGCCTCCAGCTCCTATAATTCACCCCTCCACTTT. This encodes CASSFGTGASSSYNSPLHF.

The CDR3 sequence: CALEGRGGIGSPLHF. The CDR3 nucleotides are TGTGCCCTGGAAGGCCGGGGGGGTATCGGTTCACCCCTCCACTTT. This chain links TRBV30 with TRBJ1-6, with TRBD1 as a possible D gene (5 bases). The V end was cut by 8 bases, the J end by 9 bases, with 23 bases between. This CDR3 comprises 15 residues. The germline V gene has CDR1 GTSNPN and CDR2 SVGIG (reference sequence). Supplemented by reference TRBV30 and TRBJ1-6, the full variable domain reads SQTIHQWPATLVQPVGSPLSLECTVEGTSNPNLYWYRQAAGRGLQLLFYSVGIGQISSEVPQNLSASRPQDRQFILSSKKLLLSDSGFYLCALEGRGGIGSPLHFGNGTRLTVT.

The chain uses TRBV2 and TRBJ2-2; 12 bases fit TRBD2. Germline values: CDR1 SNHLY, CDR2 FYNNEI. This CDR3 has 15 amino acids. The V gene end was trimmed by 6 bases and the J gene end by 6 bases; junction bases not matched to a gene: 5. CDR3 in amino acids: CASRLAGGPAGELFF. CDR3 DNA: TGTGCCAGCAGGCTAGCGGGGGGGCCCGCCGGGGAGCTGTTTTTT.

The chain links TRBV30 to TRBJ2-1; perhaps TRBD1 as D (5 bases). CDR1 is GTSNPN and CDR2 is SVGIG in the germline V gene (reference sequence). The length of the CDR3 is 13 residues. Trimming cost V 7 bases and J 0 bases, with 10 bases left between them. CDR3 DNA: TGTGCCTACCAGGACAACTCCTACAATGAGCAGTTCTTC. This gives the protein CAYQDNSYNEQFF.

This chain links TRBV7-2 with TRBJ2-5, with 12 bases lining up with TRBD2. Germline assignment: CDR1 SGHTA and CDR2 FQGNSA. Trimming cost V 7 bases and J 4 bases; bases outside gene matches: 13. The CDR3 has 17 residues. CDR3 in DNA: TGTGCCAGCACCCTGAACGGAGGACTAGCGGGACGAGAGACCCAGTACTTC. Translation: CASTLNGGLAGRETQYF.

The chain links TRBV27 to TRBJ1-4; D is undetermined. The V gene lost 6 bases and the J gene lost 3 bases, with 14 bases spanning the gap. The CDR3 loop spans 15 amino acids. From germline, CDR1 is MNHEY and CDR2 SMNVEV (reference sequence). The CDR3 DNA reads as TGTGCCAGCAGCCCTAGTTGGTTGGCTAATGAAAAACTGTTTTTT. Its translation is CASSPSWLANEKLFF.

The chain joins TRBV6-5 to TRBJ1-2; 8 positions match TRBD1. The CDR3 consists of 16 residues. V lost 0 bases, J lost 6 bases, and 9 bases stayed unmatched. From germline, CDR1 is MNHEY and CDR2 SVGAGI. The CDR3 reads CASSYSRGRGLNGYTF. CDR3 DNA: TGTGCCAGCAGTTACTCGAGGGGCAGGGGGCTGAATGGCTACACCTTC.

The V and J genes are TRBV4-1 and TRBJ2-3; 7 nucleotides match TRBD2. CDR1 MGHRA and CDR2 YSYEKL come from the germline V gene. V lost 4 bases and J lost 4; bases outside the gene matches: 8. This CDR3 has 15 amino acids. CDR3 loop: CASSRYNGGADTQYF. CDR3 in DNA: TGCGCCAGCAGCCGCTACAATGGGGGGGCAGATACGCAGTATTTT.

In this sample, this clone turned up once. The chain links TRBV6-5 to TRBJ1-6, with a tentative D call TRBD1 (5 bases). CDR3 size: 14 residues. Germline V gives CDR1 MNHEY, CDR2 SVGAGI. V lost 5 bases and J lost 6, with 11 bases in between. CDR3 sequence: CASSPPGFNSPLHF. Written as DNA, the CDR3 is TGTGCCAGCAGTCCACCAGGGTTTAATTCACCCCTCCACTTT.

The gene calls are TRBV4-1 and TRBJ2-1; 9 positions agree with TRBD1. The CDR3 covers 16 residues. From germline, CDR1 is MGHRA and CDR2 YSYEKL. Trimming took 3 bases from V and 10 from J; bases not matched to a gene: 13. CDR3 amino acids: CASSQNRDRAFREQFF. The CDR3 coding sequence is TGCGCCAGCAGCCAGAACCGGGACAGGGCCTTTAGGGAGCAGTTCTTC.

This clone showed up just once. This sequence joins TRBV14 and TRBJ2-5, with D perhaps matching TRBD1 (5 bases). V was trimmed by 1 base and J by 4 bases, leaving 13 bases between them. Germline lookup yields CDR1 SGHDN and CDR2 FVKESK. The CDR3 consists of 15 residues. Here the CDR3 reads CASSQVRAQGETQYF. The DNA of the CDR3 is TGTGCCAGCAGCCAAGTACGGGCCCAGGGAGAGACCCAGTACTTC.

The V and J genes are TRBV5-1 and TRBJ1-4; TRBD1 matches 8 bases. The CDR3 runs to 17 residues. The trim removed 0 bases at V and 8 bases at J, leaving 12 bases unmatched. From germline, CDR1 is SGHRS and CDR2 YFSETQ. CDR3 nucleotides: TGCGCCAGCAGCTTGGATGGAACCAGGACAGGGCGAGAAAAACTGTTTTTT. Residues: CASSLDGTRTGREKLFF.

The chain joins TRBV5-1 to TRBJ1-1; D gene ambiguous. V lost 4 bases and J 4 bases, leaving 23 bases between the germline ends. The germline CDR1 and CDR2 sequences are SGHRS and YFSETQ. The CDR3 length is 17 residues. The CDR3 coding sequence is TGCGCCAGCAGCCCCGGACTAAAACCTACTACGGTCACTGAAGCTTTCTTT. Protein sequence: CASSPGLKPTTVTEAFF. Full variable domain (rest looked up from reference TRBV5-1 and TRBJ1-1): KAGVTQTPRYLIKTRGQQVTLSCSPISGHRSVSWYQQTPGQGLQFLFEYFSETQRNKGNFPGRFSGRQFSNSRSEMNVSTLELGDSALYLCASSPGLKPTTVTEAFFGQGTRLTVV.

The J gene is TRBJ2-7, the V gene TRBV18; TRBD2 is a possible D gene (5 bases). Deletions cut 2 bases from V and 5 bases from J, with 13 bases between. The germline CDR1 and CDR2 sequences are KGHSH and LQKENI. The CDR3 has 14 amino acids. The CDR3 here is CASSPSGGGDEQYF. DNA for the CDR3: TGTGCCAGCTCACCATCGGGCGGAGGAGACGAGCAGTACTTC.

On this clone itself: Other DNA sequences in the sample encode the same CDR3. The gene calls are TRBV19 and TRBJ1-5; D unclear. Germline CDR1 LNHDA, CDR2 SQIVND (reference sequence). The V and J ends lost 9 bases and 0 bases respectively, with 6 bases between them. The CDR3 consists of 12 residues. CDR3 nucleotides: TGTGCCAGCAGGTATAGCAATCAGCCCCAGCATTTT. Translation gives CASRYSNQPQHF.

V gene TRBV7-2 combines with J gene TRBJ2-7; D possibly corresponds to TRBD1 (6 bases). V lost 3 bases, J lost 2 bases, and 11 bases lay in between. The V gene's germline CDR1 is SGHTA and CDR2 FQGNSA. This CDR3 contains 14 residues. The CDR3: CASSFTQGPYEQYF. As DNA, the CDR3 is TGTGCCAGCAGCTTTACTCAGGGGCCCTACGAGCAGTACTTC.